The rows below give T cell receptor beta chains drawn from one sample of a study of T cells in Graves' hyperthyroidism and ophthalmopathy. TCRdb reprocessed the multiplex PCR reads with MiXCR, giving one entry per CDR3 protein. The sample has 490,000 or so distinct CDR3 sequences; around 15% are singletons. Specimen: blood. The origin of the receptors is a woman aged 25 to 45 with Graves' ophthalmopathy. Each CDR3 is given with its conserved first and last residue. Each record gives: V gene, CDR3 protein.

V: TRBV9; CDR3: CASSVGTATYEQYF
V: TRBV7-2; CDR3: CASSSKQGHTDTQYF
V: TRBV20-1; CDR3: CSARYRAGEPNQPQHF
V: TRBV11-2; CDR3: CASRGFRREGVDTGELFF
V: TRBV19; CDR3: CASRWGGLNTGELFF
V: TRBV7-8; CDR3: CASSSGHSSNQPQHF
V: TRBV6-6; CDR3: CASSYSTDRGLLYLPQHF
V: TRBV28; CDR3: CASSSTLDRAYEQYF
V: TRBV19; CDR3: CASSWDSVSYEQYF
V: TRBV20-1; CDR3: CSAKDFSVPYEQYF
V: TRBV20-1; CDR3: CSARRAGEGDTQYF
V: TRBV11-2; CDR3: CASSFRLRLYSTDTQYF
V: TRBV19; CDR3: CASRQGRDTEELFF
V: TRBV10-3; CDR3: CAIRGDRGDVYGYTF
V: TRBV6-2/TRBV6-3; CDR3: CASGYLDTQYF
V: TRBV3-1; CDR3: CASSQEHYNEQFF
V: TRBV19; CDR3: CASSYREQTYEQYF
V: TRBV27; CDR3: CASSLEGGQGEKLFF
V: TRBV28; CDR3: CAYFDTRQNIQYF
V: TRBV18; CDR3: CASSTGTGFQETQYF
V: TRBV30; CDR3: CAWREGLALTYYEQYF
V: TRBV5-1; CDR3: CASSFGSAGVSNEQFF
V: TRBV29-1; CDR3: CSVWTVEQYF
V: TRBV7-3; CDR3: CASSSRVAGQGEQFF
V: TRBV4-3; CDR3: CASSQDISWGGEKLFF
V: TRBV2; CDR3: CASSGGRGGETQYF
V: TRBV6-2/TRBV6-3; CDR3: CASSWGGAGKETQYF
V: TRBV18; CDR3: CASSPFTGNTEAFF
V: TRBV4-3; CDR3: CASSPAWTGANGNTIYF
V: TRBV28; CDR3: CASSSSQTVLQETQYF
V: TRBV7-2; CDR3: CASSLEPGRGKNIQYF
V: TRBV12-3/TRBV12-4; CDR3: CASSFLTGSVEQYF
V: TRBV18; CDR3: CASSPGTSGNSYEQYF
V: TRBV11-2; CDR3: CASSPSSGGGYEQYF
V: TRBV12-3/TRBV12-4; CDR3: CASSLAVVRHYGYTF
V: TRBV6-1; CDR3: CASSSRGPGADEQFF